This T cell receptor (beta chain) was observed in a study of shared clonotypes between healthy human individuals. Findings and caveats of the study: Larger estimated richness was generally seen in naive subsets than in memory subsets.

The CDR3 consists of 16 residues. Germline V gene lookup returns CDR1 SGHNT and CDR2 YYREEE (reference sequence). Trimming cost V 0 bases and J 6 bases; bases outside gene matches: 5. A note on this clone: The antigen is unknown.

Libraries were prepared by immunoSEQ multiplex PCR; TCRdb keeps only in-frame clonotypes and omits some of them. In the table there are around 1.5 million clones, 95% to 99% of which are singletons. The TCR was taken from a man aged 30 to 45 in good health. Specimen: naive CD4+ T cells sorted from blood. The subset was: CD45RA+ positively selected. J is TRBJ2-1 and V is TRBV5-4, with 11 bases fitting TRBD2. In DNA form, the CDR3 reads TGTGCCAGCAGCTTGGGGTTAGCGGGAGGGGGCAATGAGCAGTTCTTC. It encodes CASSLGLAGGGNEQFF.